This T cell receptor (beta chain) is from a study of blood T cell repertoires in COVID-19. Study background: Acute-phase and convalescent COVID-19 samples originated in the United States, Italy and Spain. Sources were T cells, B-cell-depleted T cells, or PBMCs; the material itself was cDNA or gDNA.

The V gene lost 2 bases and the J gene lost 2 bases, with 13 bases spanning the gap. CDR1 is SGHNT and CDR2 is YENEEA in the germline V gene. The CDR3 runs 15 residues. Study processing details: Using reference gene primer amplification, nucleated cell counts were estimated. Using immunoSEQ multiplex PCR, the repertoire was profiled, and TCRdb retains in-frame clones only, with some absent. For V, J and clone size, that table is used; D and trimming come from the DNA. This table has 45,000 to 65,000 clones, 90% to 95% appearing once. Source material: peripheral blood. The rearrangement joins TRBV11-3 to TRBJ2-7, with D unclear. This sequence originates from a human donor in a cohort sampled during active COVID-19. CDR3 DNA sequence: TGTGCCAGCAGCTTAATTCGGAGAGTTACCTACGAGCAGTACTTC. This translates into CASSLIRRVTYEQYF.